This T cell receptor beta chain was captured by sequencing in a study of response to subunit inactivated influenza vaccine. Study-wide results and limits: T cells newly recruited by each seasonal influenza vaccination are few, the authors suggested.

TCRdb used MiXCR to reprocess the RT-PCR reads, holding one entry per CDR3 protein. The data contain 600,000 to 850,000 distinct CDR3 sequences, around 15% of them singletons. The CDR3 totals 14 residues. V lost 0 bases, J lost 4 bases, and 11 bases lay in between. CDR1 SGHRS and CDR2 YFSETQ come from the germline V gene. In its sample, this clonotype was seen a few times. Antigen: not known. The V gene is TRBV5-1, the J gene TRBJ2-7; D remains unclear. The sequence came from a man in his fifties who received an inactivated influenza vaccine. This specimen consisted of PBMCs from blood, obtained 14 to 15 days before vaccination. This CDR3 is CASSLGALEYEQYF. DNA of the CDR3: TGCGCCAGCAGCTTGGGCGCCCTTGAGTACGAGCAGTACTTC.